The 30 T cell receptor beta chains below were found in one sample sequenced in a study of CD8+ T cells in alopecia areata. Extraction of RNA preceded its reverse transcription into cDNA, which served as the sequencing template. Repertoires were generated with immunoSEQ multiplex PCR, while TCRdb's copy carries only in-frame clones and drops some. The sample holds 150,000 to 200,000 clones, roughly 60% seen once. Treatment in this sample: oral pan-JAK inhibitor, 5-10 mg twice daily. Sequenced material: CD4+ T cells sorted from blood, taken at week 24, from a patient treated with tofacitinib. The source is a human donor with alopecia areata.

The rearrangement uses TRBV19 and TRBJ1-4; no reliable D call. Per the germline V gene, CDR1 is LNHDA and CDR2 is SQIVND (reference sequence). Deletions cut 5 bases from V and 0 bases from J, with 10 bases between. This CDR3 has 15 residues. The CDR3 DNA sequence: TGTGCCAGTAGTGCCGCCCGATCAACTAATGAAAAACTGTTTTTT. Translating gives CASSAARSTNEKLFF. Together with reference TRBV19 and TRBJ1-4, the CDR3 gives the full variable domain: DGGITQSPKYLFRKEGQNVTLSCEQNLNHDAMYWYRQDPGQGLRLIYYSQIVNDFQKGDIAEGYSVSREKKESFPLTVTSAQKNPTAFYLCASSAARSTNEKLFFGSGTQLSVL.

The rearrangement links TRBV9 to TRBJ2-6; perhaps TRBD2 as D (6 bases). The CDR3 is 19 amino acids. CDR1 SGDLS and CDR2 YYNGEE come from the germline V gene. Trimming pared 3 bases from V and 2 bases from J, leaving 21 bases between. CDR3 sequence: CASSGFGGLASPGANVLTF. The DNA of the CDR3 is TGTGCCAGCAGCGGGTTCGGGGGTCTCGCGAGTCCTGGGGCCAACGTCCTGACTTTC. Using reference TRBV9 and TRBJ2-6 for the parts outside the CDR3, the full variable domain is DSGVTQTPKHLITATGQRVTLRCSPRSGDLSVYWYQQSLDQGLQFLIQYYNGEERAKGNILERFSAQQFPDLHSELNLSSLELGDSALYFCASSGFGGLASPGANVLTFGAGSRLTVL.

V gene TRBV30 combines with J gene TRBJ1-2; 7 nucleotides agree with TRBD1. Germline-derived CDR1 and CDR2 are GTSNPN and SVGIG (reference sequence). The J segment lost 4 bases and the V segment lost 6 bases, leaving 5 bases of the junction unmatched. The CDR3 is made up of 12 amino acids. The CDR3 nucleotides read TGTGCCTGCCGGGACAGAAGCTATGGCTACACCTTC. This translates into CACRDRSYGYTF.

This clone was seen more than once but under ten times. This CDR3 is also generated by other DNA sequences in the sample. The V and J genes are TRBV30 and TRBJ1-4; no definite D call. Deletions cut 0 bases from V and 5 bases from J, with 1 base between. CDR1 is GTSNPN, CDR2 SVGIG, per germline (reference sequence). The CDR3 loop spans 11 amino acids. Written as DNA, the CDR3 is TGTGCCTGGAGTGTGAATGAAAAACTGTTTTTT. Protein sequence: CAWSVNEKLFF.

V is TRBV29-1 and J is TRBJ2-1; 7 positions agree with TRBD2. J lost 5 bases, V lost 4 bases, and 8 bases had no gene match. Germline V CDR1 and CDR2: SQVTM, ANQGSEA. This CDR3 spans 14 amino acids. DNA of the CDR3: TGCAGCGTTGCCTTCCGACTAGCCAACAATGAGCAGTTCTTC. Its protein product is CSVAFRLANNEQFF.

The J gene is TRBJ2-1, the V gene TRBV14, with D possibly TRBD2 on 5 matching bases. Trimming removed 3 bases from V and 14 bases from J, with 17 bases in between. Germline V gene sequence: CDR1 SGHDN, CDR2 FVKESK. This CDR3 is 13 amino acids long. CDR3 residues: CASSQGSRTSEFF. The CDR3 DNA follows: TGTGCCAGCAGCCAGGGATCCAGGACTTCCGAGTTCTTC.

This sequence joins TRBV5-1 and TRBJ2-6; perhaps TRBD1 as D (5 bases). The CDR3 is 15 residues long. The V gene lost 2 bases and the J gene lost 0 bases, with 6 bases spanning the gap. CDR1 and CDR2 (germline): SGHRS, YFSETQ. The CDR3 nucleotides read TGCGCCAGCAGCTTTGACAGCTCTGGGGCCAACGTCCTGACTTTC. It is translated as CASSFDSSGANVLTF.

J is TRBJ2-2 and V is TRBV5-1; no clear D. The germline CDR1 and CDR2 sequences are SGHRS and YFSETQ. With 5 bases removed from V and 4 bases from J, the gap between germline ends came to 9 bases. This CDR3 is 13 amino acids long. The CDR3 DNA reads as TGCGCCAGCAGTTGGGCAGCCACCGGGGAGCTGTTTTTT. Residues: CASSWAATGELFF.

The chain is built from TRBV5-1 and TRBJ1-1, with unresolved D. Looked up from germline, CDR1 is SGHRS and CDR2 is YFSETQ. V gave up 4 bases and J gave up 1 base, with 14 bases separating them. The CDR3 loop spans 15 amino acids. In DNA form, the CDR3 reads TGCGCCAGCAGCCCATACAGCGACCCGAACACTGAAGCTTTCTTT. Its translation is CASSPYSDPNTEAFF. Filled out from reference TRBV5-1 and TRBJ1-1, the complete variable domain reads KAGVTQTPRYLIKTRGQQVTLSCSPISGHRSVSWYQQTPGQGLQFLFEYFSETQRNKGNFPGRFSGRQFSNSRSEMNVSTLELGDSALYLCASSPYSDPNTEAFFGQGTRLTVV.

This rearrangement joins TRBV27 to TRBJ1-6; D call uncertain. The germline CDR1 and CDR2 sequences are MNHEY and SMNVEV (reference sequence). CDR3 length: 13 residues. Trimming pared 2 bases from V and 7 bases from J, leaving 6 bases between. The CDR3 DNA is TGTGCCAGCAGTTTAATACAAAATTCACCCCTCCACTTT. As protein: CASSLIQNSPLHF.

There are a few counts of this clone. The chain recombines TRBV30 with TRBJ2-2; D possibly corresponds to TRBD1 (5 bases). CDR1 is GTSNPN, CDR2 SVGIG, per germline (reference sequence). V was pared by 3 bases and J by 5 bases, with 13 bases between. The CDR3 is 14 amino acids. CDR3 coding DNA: TGTGCCTGGAGCTGGGGCATCGGAACCGGGGAGCTGTTTTTT. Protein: CAWSWGIGTGELFF.

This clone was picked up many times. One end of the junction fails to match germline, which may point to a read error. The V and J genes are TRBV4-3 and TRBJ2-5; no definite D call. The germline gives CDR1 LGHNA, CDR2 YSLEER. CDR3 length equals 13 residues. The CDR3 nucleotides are TGCGCCAGCAGCCATTCCGTCCAAGGGACCCAGTACTTC. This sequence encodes CASSHSVQGTQYF.

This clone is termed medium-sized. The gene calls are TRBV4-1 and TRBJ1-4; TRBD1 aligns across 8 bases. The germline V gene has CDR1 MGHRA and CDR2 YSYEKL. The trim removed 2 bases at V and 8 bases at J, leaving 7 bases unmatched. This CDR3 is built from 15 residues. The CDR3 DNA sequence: TGCGCCAGCAGCCAACTGGACAGGGAGGCAGAAAAACTGTTTTTT. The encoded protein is CASSQLDREAEKLFF.

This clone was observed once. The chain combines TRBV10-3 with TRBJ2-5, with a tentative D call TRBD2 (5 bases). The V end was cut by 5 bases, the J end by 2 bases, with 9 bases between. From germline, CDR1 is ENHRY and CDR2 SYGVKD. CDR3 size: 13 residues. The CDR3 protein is CAISSGTQETQYF. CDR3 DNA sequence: TGTGCCATCAGTAGCGGCACTCAAGAGACCCAGTACTTC.

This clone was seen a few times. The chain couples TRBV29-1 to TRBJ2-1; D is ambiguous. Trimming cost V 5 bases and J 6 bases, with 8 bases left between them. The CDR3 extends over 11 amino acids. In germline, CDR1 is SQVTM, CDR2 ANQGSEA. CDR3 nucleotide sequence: TGCAGCGTTCTAAATGGCAATGAGCAGTTCTTC. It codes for CSVLNGNEQFF.

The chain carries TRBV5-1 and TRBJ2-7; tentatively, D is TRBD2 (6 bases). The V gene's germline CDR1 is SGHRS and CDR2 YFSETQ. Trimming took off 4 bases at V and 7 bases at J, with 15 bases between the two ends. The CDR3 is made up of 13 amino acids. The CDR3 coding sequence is TGCGCCAGCAGCCGGGCCGGGACTTGGGAGCAGTACTTC. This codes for CASSRAGTWEQYF.

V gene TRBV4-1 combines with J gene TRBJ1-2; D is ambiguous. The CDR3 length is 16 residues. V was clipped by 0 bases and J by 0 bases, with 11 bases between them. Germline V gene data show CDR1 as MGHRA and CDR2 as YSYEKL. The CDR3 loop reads CASSQDPDGTNYGYTF. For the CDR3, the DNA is TGCGCCAGCAGCCAAGATCCGGACGGAACTAACTATGGCTACACCTTC.

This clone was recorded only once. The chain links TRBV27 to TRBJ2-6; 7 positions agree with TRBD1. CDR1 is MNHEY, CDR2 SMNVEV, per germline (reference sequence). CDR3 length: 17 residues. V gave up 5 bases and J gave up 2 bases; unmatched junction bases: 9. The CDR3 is CASSQRQTGTGANVLTF. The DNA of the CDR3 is TGTGCCAGCAGTCAACGGCAGACAGGGACTGGGGCCAACGTCCTGACTTTC.

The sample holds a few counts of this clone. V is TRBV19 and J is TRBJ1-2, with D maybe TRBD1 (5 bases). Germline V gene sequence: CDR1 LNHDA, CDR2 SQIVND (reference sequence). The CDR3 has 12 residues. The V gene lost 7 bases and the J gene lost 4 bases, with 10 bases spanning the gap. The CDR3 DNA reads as TGTGCCAGTAAACGGGGCAGCTATGGCTACACCTTC. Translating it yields CASKRGSYGYTF.

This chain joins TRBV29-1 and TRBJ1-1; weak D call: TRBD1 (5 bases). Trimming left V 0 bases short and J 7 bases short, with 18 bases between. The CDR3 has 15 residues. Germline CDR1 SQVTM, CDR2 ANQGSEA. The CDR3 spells CSVEDRPLKGFEAFF. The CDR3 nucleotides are TGCAGCGTTGAAGATCGGCCGCTTAAGGGGTTTGAAGCTTTCTTT.

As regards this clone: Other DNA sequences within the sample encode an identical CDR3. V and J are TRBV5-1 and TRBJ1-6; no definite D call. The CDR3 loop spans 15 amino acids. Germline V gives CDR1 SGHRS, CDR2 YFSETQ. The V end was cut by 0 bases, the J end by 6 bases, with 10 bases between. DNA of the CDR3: TGCGCCAGCAGCTTGGCAGGAGGGAGTAATTCACCCCTCCACTTT. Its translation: CASSLAGGSNSPLHF.

The DNA of the CDR3 is TGTGCCAGCAGTCTAGGACACCCCCAAGAGACCCAGTACTTC. This gives the protein CASSLGHPQETQYF. The J gene is TRBJ2-5, the V gene TRBV27; possibly TRBD1 for D (5 bases). Trimming removed 5 bases at V and 1 base at J, with 11 bases between. Germline loops: CDR1 MNHEY, CDR2 SMNVEV (reference sequence). The CDR3 runs to 14 residues.

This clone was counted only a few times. The CDR3 coding sequence is TGCAGCGTTGATGGAGGGGTCGAGCAGTACTTC. Encoded protein: CSVDGGVEQYF. V is TRBV29-1 and J is TRBJ2-7; tentatively, D is TRBD2 (6 bases). V was shortened by 3 bases and J by 6 bases, with 9 bases between the two germline ends. CDR3 size: 11 residues. The germline gives CDR1 SQVTM, CDR2 ANQGSEA.

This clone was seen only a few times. The DNA for the CDR3 is TGTGCCTCCCAGGGGGGCCAAGAGACCCAGTACTTC. Protein: CASQGGQETQYF. The V call is TRBV10-3, the J call TRBJ2-5, with D possibly being TRBD1 (7 bases). The ends were cut back, 11 bases at V and 1 base at J, with 11 bases in the middle. Germline V gives CDR1 ENHRY, CDR2 SYGVKD. The CDR3 runs to 12 residues.

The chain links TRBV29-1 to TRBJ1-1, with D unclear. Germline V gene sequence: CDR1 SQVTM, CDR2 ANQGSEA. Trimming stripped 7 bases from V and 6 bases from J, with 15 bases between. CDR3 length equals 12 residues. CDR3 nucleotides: TGCAGCGGCGGGCATTCGGACGCTGAAGCTTTCTTT. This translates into CSGGHSDAEAFF.

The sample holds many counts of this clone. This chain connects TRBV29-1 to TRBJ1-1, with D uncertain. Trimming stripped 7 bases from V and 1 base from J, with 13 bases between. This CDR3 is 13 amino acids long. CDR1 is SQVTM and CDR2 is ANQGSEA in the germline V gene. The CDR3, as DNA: TGCAGCGCCACGTCCCTAGCGAACACTGAAGCTTTCTTT. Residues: CSATSLANTEAFF.

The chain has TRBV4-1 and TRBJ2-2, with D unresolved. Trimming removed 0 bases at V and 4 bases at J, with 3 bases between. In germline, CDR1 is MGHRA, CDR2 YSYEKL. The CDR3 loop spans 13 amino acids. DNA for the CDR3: TGCGCCAGCAGCCAAGACCGCACCGGGGAGCTGTTTTTT. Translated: CASSQDRTGELFF.

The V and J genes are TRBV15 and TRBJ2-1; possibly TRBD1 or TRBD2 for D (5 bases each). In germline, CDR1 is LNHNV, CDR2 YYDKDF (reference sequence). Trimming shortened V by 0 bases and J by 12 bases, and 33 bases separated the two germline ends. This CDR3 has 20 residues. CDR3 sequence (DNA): TGTGCCACCAGCAGAGATCCTATCGGGACCCCGCTACTCCAGGGCAATCGGCAGTTCTTC. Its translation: CATSRDPIGTPLLQGNRQFF.

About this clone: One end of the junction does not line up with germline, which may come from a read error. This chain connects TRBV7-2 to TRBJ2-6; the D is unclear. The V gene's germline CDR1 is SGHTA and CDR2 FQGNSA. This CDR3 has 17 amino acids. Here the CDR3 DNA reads TGTGCCACCAGCTTAGTAGTCTTGGCGGCCGGGGCCAACGTCCTGACTTTC. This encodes CATSLVVLAAGANVLTF.

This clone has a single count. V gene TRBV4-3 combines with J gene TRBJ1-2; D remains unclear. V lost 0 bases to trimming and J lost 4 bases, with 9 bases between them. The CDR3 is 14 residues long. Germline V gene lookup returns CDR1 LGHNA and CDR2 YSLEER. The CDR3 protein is CASSQDEESYGYTF. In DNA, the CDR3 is TGCGCCAGCAGCCAAGACGAGGAGAGCTATGGCTACACCTTC.